This T cell receptor beta chain was recovered during a study of blood T cell repertoires in COVID-19. For the study at large: Spain, Italy and the United States supplied samples that represented acute and convalescent COVID-19. Sources were T cells, B-cell-depleted T cells, or PBMCs; the material itself was cDNA or gDNA.

Looked up from germline, CDR1 is SGHNT and CDR2 is YYREEE (reference sequence). This CDR3 is built from 14 residues. Trimming shortened V by 2 bases and J by 7 bases, and 15 bases separated the two germline ends. How the authors handled the data: Reference gene primer amplification in the assay estimated nucleated cell counts. Some clones are missing from TCRdb's copy, which holds only in-frame ones; the method was immunoSEQ multiplex PCR. That table furnishes V, J and clone size, whereas the DNA furnished D and trimming. The profile shows under 120,000 clones, roughly 72% of them singletons. This clonotype originated in a man at least 80 years old with acute or convalescent COVID-19. The gene calls are TRBV5-4 and TRBJ1-2; D gene uncertain. Sequences were obtained from peripheral blood. The CDR3 DNA reads TGTGCCAGCAGCTTTTTGTCGGGGAGCAGTGGCTACACCTTC. The encoded protein is CASSFLSGSSGYTF. Looking up the rest from reference TRBV5-4 and TRBJ1-2 gives the full variable domain: ETGVTQSPTHLIKTRGQQVTLRCSSQSGHNTVSWYQQALGQGPQFIFQYYREEENGRGNFPPRFSGLQFPNYSSELNVNALELDDSALYLCASSFLSGSSGYTFGSGTRLTVV.